This TCR beta chain was identified in a study of T cells in women clearing cervical HPV infection. Background on the study: Blood came at first lesion visit for cases, post-clearance for controls. With HLA typing for only a few women, HLA confounding remains possible. Study results and limitations: Associations may precede or follow infection; HPV-specific or memory T cells were not isolated. CIN3+ cases had significantly higher TCR repertoire richness than controls, but evenness did not differ.

Per the germline V gene, CDR1 is SGHDT and CDR2 is YYEEEE. The CDR3 loop spans 13 amino acids. The V and J ends lost 6 bases and 4 bases respectively, with 14 bases between them. TCRdb keeps only in-frame clones here, not all; method: immunoSEQ multiplex PCR. Its table records 30,000 to 35,000 clones. As concerns this clone: Its specificity is not known. The CDR3 is cut off 3 residues early in the read; its end comes from the germline J gene.

The sequenced material came from blood buffy coat. The chain uses TRBV5-6 and TRBJ2-7; perhaps D is TRBD1 or TRBD2 (8 bases each). This sequence was found in a woman aged 18 to 75 with a cervical HPV16 infection that either progressed to CIN3+ or cleared (not recorded which). CDR3: CASIGRDRYEQYF. The covered CDR3 bases are TGTGCCAGCATCGGGAGGGACAGGTACGAG.